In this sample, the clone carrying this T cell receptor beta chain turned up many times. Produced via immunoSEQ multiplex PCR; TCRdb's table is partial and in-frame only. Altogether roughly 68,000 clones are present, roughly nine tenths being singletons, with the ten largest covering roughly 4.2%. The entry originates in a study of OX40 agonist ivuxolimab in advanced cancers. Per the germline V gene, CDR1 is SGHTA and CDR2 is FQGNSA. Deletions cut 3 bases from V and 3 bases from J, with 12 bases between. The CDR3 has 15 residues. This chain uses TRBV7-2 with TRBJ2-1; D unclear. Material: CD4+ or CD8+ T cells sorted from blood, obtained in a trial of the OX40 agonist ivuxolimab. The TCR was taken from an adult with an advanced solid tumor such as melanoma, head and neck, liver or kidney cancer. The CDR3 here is CASSFLHTGYNEQFF. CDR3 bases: TGTGCCAGCAGCTTTCTCCACACGGGCTACAATGAGCAGTTCTTC.